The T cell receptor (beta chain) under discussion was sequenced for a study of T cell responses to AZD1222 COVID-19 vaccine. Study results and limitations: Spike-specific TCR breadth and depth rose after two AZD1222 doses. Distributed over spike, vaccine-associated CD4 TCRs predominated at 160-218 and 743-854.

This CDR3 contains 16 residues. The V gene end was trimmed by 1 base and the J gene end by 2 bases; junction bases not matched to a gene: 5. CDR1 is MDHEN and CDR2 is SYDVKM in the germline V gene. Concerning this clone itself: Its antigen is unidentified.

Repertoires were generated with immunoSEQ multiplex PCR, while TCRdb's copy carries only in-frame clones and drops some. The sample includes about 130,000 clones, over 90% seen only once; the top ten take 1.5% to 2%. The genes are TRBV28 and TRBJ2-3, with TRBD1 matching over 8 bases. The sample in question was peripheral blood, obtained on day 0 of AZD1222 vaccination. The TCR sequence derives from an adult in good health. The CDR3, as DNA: TGTGCCAGCAGTTTATCCCGGGACAGGTTCACAGATACGCAGTATTTT. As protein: CASSLSRDRFTDTQYF.